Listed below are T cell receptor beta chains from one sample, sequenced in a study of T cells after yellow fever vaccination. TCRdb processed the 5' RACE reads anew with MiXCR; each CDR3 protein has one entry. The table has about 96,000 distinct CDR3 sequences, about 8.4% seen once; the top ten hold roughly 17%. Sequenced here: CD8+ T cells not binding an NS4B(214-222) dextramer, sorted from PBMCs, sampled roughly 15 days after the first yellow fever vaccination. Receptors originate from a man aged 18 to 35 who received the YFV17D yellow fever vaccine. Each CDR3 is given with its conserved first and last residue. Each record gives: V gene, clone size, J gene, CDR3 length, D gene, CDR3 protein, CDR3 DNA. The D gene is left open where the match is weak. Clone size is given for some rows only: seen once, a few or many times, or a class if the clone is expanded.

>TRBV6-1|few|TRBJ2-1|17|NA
CASSLQPGTEIYNEQFF
TGTGCCAGCAGCCTACAACCCGGGACGGAAATTTACAATGAGCAGTTCTTC
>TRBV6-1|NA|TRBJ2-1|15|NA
CASTAGTLSYNEQFF
TGTGCCAGCACGGCCGGGACACTATCCTACAATGAGCAGTTCTTC
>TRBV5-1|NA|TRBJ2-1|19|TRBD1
CASSTGQGVYPGRYNEQFF
TGCGCCAGCAGCACCGGACAGGGGGTTTACCCCGGCCGCTACAATGAGCAGTTCTTC
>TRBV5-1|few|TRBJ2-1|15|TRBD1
CASSSLTGLYNEQFF
TGCGCCAGCAGCTCACTGACAGGGTTATACAATGAGCAGTTCTTC
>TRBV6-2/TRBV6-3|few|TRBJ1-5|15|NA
CASSTGFFPNQPQHF
TGTGCCAGCAGTACCGGGTTCTTCCCCAATCAGCCCCAGCATTTT
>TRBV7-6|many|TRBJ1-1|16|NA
CASSLAGGLGNTEAFF
TGTGCCAGCAGCTTAGCTGGGGGCCTCGGGAACACTGAAGCTTTCTTT
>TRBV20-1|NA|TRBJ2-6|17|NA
CSARDVGVSSGANVLTF
TGCAGTGCTAGAGATGTGGGGGTGAGCTCTGGGGCCAACGTCCTGACTTTC
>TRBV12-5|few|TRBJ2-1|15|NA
CASGSGRGVYNEQFF
TGTGCTAGTGGTTCCGGCAGAGGGGTCTACAATGAGCAGTTCTTC
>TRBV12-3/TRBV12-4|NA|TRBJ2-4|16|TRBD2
CASSLLAGPLGNIQYF
TGTGCCAGCAGTTTACTAGCGGGACCCTTGGGAAACATTCAGTACTTC
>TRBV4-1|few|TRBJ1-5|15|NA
CASSQDTGEGKPQHF
TGCGCCAGCAGCCAAGATACCGGGGAAGGGAAGCCCCAGCATTTT
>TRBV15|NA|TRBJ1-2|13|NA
CATRTPEDYGYTF
TGTGCCACCCGAACCCCGGAAGACTATGGCTACACCTTC
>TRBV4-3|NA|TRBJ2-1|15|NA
CASSQGHLVRDEQFF
TGCGCCAGCAGCCAGGGTCATCTCGTTAGAGATGAGCAGTTCTTC
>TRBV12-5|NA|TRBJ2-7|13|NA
CASHSGSSYEQYF
TGTGCTAGCCACTCCGGATCTAGCTACGAGCAGTACTTC
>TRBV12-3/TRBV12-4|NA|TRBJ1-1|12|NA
CASSQVYTEAFF
TGTGCCAGCAGTCAGGTTTACACTGAAGCTTTCTTT
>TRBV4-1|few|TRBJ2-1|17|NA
CASSQDLRGLRGDEQFF
TGCGCCAGCAGCCAAGATTTGAGGGGTTTAAGGGGGGATGAGCAGTTCTTC
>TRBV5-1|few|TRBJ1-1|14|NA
CASSLGSIATEAFF
TGCGCCAGCAGCTTGGGGAGTATCGCGACTGAAGCTTTCTTT
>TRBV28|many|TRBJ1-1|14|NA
CASSLTRGSTEAFF
TGTGCCAGCAGTTTAACGCGAGGCTCCACTGAAGCTTTCTTT
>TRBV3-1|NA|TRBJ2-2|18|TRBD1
CASSHFSGTVSVAGELFF
TGTGCCAGCAGCCACTTTTCCGGGACAGTCTCGGTGGCCGGGGAGCTGTTTTTT
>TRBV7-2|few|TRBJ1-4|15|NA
CASSERGDFNEKLFF
TGTGCCAGCAGCGAACGCGGGGACTTTAATGAAAAACTGTTTTTT
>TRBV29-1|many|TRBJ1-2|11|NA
CSGGGNYGYTF
TGCAGCGGTGGGGGTAACTATGGCTACACCTTC
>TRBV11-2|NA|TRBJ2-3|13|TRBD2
CASSLTSGDTQYF
TGTGCCAGCAGCCTGACTAGCGGAGATACGCAGTATTTT
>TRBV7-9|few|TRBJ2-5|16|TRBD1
CASSNRDRGDLKTQYF
TGTGCCAGCAGCAACCGGGACAGGGGAGATTTAAAGACCCAGTACTTC
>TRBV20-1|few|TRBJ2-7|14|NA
CSARSQGSTYEQYF
TGCAGTGCTAGGAGCCAGGGTTCAACCTACGAGCAGTACTTC
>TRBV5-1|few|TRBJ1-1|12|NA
CASSWRTGEAFF
TGCGCCAGCAGCTGGAGAACAGGAGAAGCTTTCTTT
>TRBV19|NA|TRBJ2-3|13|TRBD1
CATDRGPTDTQYF
TGTGCCACCGACAGGGGACCCACCGATACGCAGTATTTT
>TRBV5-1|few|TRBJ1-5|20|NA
CASSPPRLIWGGYSNQPQHF
TGCGCCAGCAGCCCGCCTCGTCTAATCTGGGGAGGATATAGCAATCAGCCCCAGCATTTT
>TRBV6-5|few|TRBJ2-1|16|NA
CASSYSIRGTYNEQFF
TGTGCCAGCAGTTACTCCATCCGGGGAACCTACAATGAGCAGTTCTTC
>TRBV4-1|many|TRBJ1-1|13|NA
CASSQFRDTEAFF
TGCGCCAGCAGCCAATTCAGGGACACTGAAGCTTTCTTT
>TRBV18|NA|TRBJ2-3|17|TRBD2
CASSPPERGEVTDTQYF
TGTGCCAGCTCACCACCGGAGCGGGGGGAGGTCACAGATACGCAGTATTTT
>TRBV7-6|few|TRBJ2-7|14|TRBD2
CASSPIAGSYEQYF
TGTGCCAGCAGCCCTATAGCGGGGAGCTACGAGCAGTACTTC
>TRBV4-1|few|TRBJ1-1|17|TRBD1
CASSHHGNRGQGTEAFF
TGCGCCAGCAGCCATCACGGGAACAGGGGGCAGGGCACTGAAGCTTTCTTT
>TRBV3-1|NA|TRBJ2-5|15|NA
CAGSQGAAEGETQYF
TGTGCCGGCAGCCAAGGGGCAGCGGAGGGAGAGACCCAGTACTTC
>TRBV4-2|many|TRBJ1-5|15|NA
CASSHLQGSNQPQHF
TGTGCCAGCAGCCATTTGCAGGGGAGCAATCAGCCCCAGCATTTT
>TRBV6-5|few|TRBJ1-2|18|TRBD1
CASSTNLASGTGGYGYTF
TGTGCCAGCAGTACAAACCTCGCCTCCGGGACAGGGGGCTATGGCTACACCTTC
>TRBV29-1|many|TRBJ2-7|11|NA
CSVLESYEQYF
TGCAGCGTTTTAGAATCCTACGAGCAGTACTTC
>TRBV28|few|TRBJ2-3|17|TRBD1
CASSLSPGQGARDTQYF
TGTGCCAGCAGTTTATCCCCAGGACAGGGGGCGCGAGATACGCAGTATTTT
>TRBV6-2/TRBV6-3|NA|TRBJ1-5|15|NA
CASSRRQIENQPQHF
TGTGCCAGCAGTCGTAGACAGATAGAAAATCAGCCCCAGCATTTT
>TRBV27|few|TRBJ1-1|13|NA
CASSTARTSEAFF
TGTGCCAGCAGTACCGCGAGGACTTCTGAAGCTTTCTTT
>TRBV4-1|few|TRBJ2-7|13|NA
CASSQSPDYEQYF
TGCGCCAGCAGCCAGAGCCCGGATTACGAGCAGTACTTC
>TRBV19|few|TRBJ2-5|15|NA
CASSIGDGYQETQYF
TGTGCCAGTAGTATAGGGGACGGGTACCAAGAGACCCAGTACTTC
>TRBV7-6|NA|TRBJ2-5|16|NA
CASSPGGQASQETQYF
TGTGCCAGCAGCCCGGGGGGACAGGCGTCTCAAGAGACCCAGTACTTC
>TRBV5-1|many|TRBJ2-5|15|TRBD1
CASSPSTGEIETQYF
TGCGCCAGCAGCCCGTCGACAGGGGAAATCGAGACCCAGTACTTC
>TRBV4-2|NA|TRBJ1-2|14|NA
CASSQGAVPNGYTF
TGTGCCAGCAGCCAGGGGGCTGTACCGAACGGCTACACCTTC
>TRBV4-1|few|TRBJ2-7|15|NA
CASSQVRDSRNEQYF
TGCGCCAGCAGCCAAGTGCGGGACAGCCGGAACGAGCAGTACTTC
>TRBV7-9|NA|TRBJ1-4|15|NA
CASSLVGGASEKLFF
TGTGCCAGCAGCTTAGTTGGGGGGGCGTCTGAAAAACTGTTTTTT